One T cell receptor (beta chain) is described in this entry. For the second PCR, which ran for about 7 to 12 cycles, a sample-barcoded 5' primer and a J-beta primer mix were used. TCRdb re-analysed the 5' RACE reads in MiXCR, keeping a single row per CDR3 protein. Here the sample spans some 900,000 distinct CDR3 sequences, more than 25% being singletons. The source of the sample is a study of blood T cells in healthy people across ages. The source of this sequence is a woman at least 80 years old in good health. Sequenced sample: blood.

This CDR3 reads CASSFYQQGDYGYTF. Written as DNA, the CDR3 is TGTGCCAGCAGCTTCTACCAACAGGGGGACTATGGCTACACCTTC. The rearrangement joins TRBV7-2 to TRBJ1-2; 8 bases are shared with TRBD1. V lost 3 bases, J lost 3 bases, and 6 bases stayed unmatched. CDR3 length: 15 amino acids. Germline lookup yields CDR1 SGHTA and CDR2 FQGNSA. Using reference TRBV7-2 and TRBJ1-2 for the parts outside the CDR3, the full variable domain is GAGVSQSPSNKVTEKGKDVELRCDPISGHTALYWYRQSLGQGLEFLIYFQGNSAPDKSGLPSDRFSAERTGGSVSTLTIQRTQQEDSAVYLCASSFYQQGDYGYTFGSGTRLTVV.